These T cell receptor beta chains were read from a single sample in a study of vaccination and CD4 T cells after COVID-19. The antigens of these receptors remain unknown. Via MiXCR, TCRdb re-called the PCR reads, giving one row per CDR3 protein. The sample has 15,000 or so distinct CDR3 sequences, about 32% seen once; the top ten hold roughly a third. Sequences were obtained from cultured CD4+ T cells from blood. The receptors stem from a human donor with COVID-19. Both conserved end residues are part of each CDR3. Each record gives: V gene, D gene, clone size, J gene, CDR3 DNA, CDR3 protein. D genes are given only for firm matches. Where a row states a size, it is once, few, many or the class of an expanded clone; other rows omit it.

TRBV7-9	NA	few	TRBJ2-5	TGTGCCAGCAATGGTATGGAAGAGACCCAGTACTTC	CASNGMEETQYF
TRBV12-3/TRBV12-4	NA	few	TRBJ1-1	TGTGCCAGCAGTTTTGCGGCAGGGGTGAACACTGAAGCTTTCTTT	CASSFAAGVNTEAFF
TRBV19	NA	NA	TRBJ1-4	TGTGCCAGTAGTATAGCCACAGGAGCAACTAATGAAAAACTGTTTTTT	CASSIATGATNEKLFF
TRBV11-2	NA	NA	TRBJ2-5	TGTGCCAGCAGCTGGGGGGGACAGAACCAAGAGACCCAGTACTTC	CASSWGGQNQETQYF
TRBV5-4	NA	NA	TRBJ2-1	TGTGCCAGCAGCTTGTCGAGGGGGAATGAGCAGTTCTTC	CASSLSRGNEQFF
TRBV5-1	TRBD1	few	TRBJ2-4	TGCGCCAGCAGCCCGCGTCGACAGGGGGCGGCCAAAAACATTCAGTACTTC	CASSPRRQGAAKNIQYF
TRBV7-2	TRBD2	NA	TRBJ2-5	TGTGCCAGCAGCTCCAACCCCCCGGGGCGGGGGGAGACCCAGTACTTC	CASSSNPPGRGETQYF
TRBV20-1	NA	NA	TRBJ1-2	TGCAGTGCTAGGGACAGAACTAACTATGGCTACACCTTC	CSARDRTNYGYTF
TRBV7-9	NA	medium-sized	TRBJ2-2	TGTGCCAGCAGCTTCAGCAGGGGGGTACTGGCTGGGGAGCTGTTTTTT	CASSFSRGVLAGELFF
TRBV27	TRBD2	NA	TRBJ2-7	TGTGCCAGCGGTCGACGGACTAGCGGGGGCCGGGGTCGTTACGAGCAGTACTTC	CASGRRTSGGRGRYEQYF
TRBV7-2	TRBD1	NA	TRBJ1-2	TGTGTCAGCAGCCAGGACAGGAGGGGCTATGGCTACACCTTC	CVSSQDRRGYGYTF
TRBV15	NA	few	TRBJ2-7	TGTGCCACCAGCAGCGACTACGAGCAGTACTTC	CATSSDYEQYF
TRBV7-8	NA	NA	TRBJ1-2	TGTGCCAGCAGCTTAGCGCGCCGGGCACGTGGGGGCTACACCTTC	CASSLARRARGGYTF
TRBV19	NA	NA	TRBJ1-1	TGTGCCAGTAGTATCCAGGCCCTAGGTGGAGCTTTCTTT	CASSIQALGGAFF
TRBV6-2/TRBV6-3	NA	few	TRBJ1-1	TGTGCCAGCAGTTCGTTCCGTTGGAACACTGAAGCTTTCTTT	CASSSFRWNTEAFF
TRBV6-2/TRBV6-3	NA	NA	TRBJ2-1	TGTGCCAGCAGTTACCTCCTCGTCTATTACAATGAGCAGTTCTTC	CASSYLLVYYNEQFF
TRBV10-3	NA	NA	TRBJ2-5	TGTGCCATCAGTGACGGGGGCGATAAGTACCAAGAGACCCAGTACTTC	CAISDGGDKYQETQYF
TRBV5-4	TRBD1	few	TRBJ1-2	TGTGCCAGCAGCTTGGGGCAGGGGGCGCAGACTAACTATGGCTACACCTTC	CASSLGQGAQTNYGYTF
TRBV2	TRBD2	NA	TRBJ2-5	TGTGCCAGCAGTGGGAGCGGGATCCAAGAGACCCAGTACTTC	CASSGSGIQETQYF
TRBV27	NA	few	TRBJ2-7	TGTGCCAGCCACGGCGACAGGATCTACGAGCAGTACTTC	CASHGDRIYEQYF
TRBV6-1	NA	few	TRBJ2-3	TGTGCCAGCAGTCCAGCAAGACACCAGGGCACAGATACGCAGTATTTT	CASSPARHQGTDTQYF
TRBV18	NA	NA	TRBJ2-5	TGTGCCAGCTCACCCTCGGACGGGACCCAGTACTTC	CASSPSDGTQYF
TRBV7-9	NA	few	TRBJ1-3	TGTGCCAGCAGCTTAGGGACCAACTCTGGAAACACCATATATTTT	CASSLGTNSGNTIYF
TRBV19	NA	NA	TRBJ1-3	TGTGCCAGTAGCCAATCTGCCCAGAGGGGAAACACCATATATTTT	CASSQSAQRGNTIYF
TRBV2	TRBD1	NA	TRBJ1-6	TGTGCCAGCAGTGAAGGACTGACAGGGCGACCCCCAGGCTCACCCCTCCACTTT	CASSEGLTGRPPGSPLHF
TRBV2	NA	few	TRBJ1-2	TGTGCCAGCAGAGATGACAGGAATGGCTACACCTTC	CASRDDRNGYTF
TRBV11-2	TRBD1	few	TRBJ2-5	TGTGCCAGCAGCTTAGTCACAGGGGGCCAAGAGACCCAGTACTTC	CASSLVTGGQETQYF